This passage covers 8 T cell receptor beta chains from one sample sequenced in a study of patients and donors after allogeneic stem cell transplantation. TCRdb independently ran MiXCR on the RT-PCR reads; one entry per CDR3 protein. Of around 200,000 distinct CDR3 sequences listed, more than 35% are singletons. The sample was blood, either unsorted or a sorted T cell fraction (not recorded which). These receptors were collected from a human donor who was either an allogeneic HSCT recipient or a stem cell or donor lymphocyte infusion donor (not recorded which). It is not recorded whose cells these are; they may come from a transplant donor.

The chain joins TRBV12-3 or TRBV12-4 to TRBJ1-5, with 7 bases aligning to TRBD1. The CDR3 totals 14 residues. The V and J ends lost 3 bases and 1 base, in that order; junction bases with no gene match: 0. The CDR3 here is CASSLGQSNQPQHF. DNA of the CDR3: TGTGCCAGCAGTTTGGGACAGAGCAATCAGCCCCAGCATTTT.

The chain has TRBV6-6 and TRBJ2-6, with D unclear. Germline loops: CDR1 MNHNY, CDR2 SVGAGI (reference sequence). Trimming took off 1 base at V and 1 base at J, with 14 bases between the two ends. The CDR3 is 18 amino acids. Here the CDR3 reads CASSYFPTHWSGANVLTF. The CDR3 bases are TGTGCCAGCAGTTACTTCCCGACGCATTGGTCTGGGGCCAACGTCCTGACTTTC.

The V call is TRBV25-1, the J call TRBJ1-4; D might be TRBD1 (6 bases). Germline V gives CDR1 MGHDK, CDR2 SYGVNS. CDR3 length equals 16 residues. The V and J ends lost 4 bases and 8 bases respectively, with 20 bases between them. This CDR3 reads CASSVDRPAAREKLFF. The CDR3 DNA reads as TGTGCCAGCAGTGTTGACAGGCCCGCGGCCCGGGAAAAACTGTTTTTT.

This chain links TRBV5-5 with TRBJ1-1; a weak D match, TRBD1 (6 bases). This CDR3 spans 14 amino acids. Germline values: CDR1 SGHKS, CDR2 YYEKEE (reference sequence). V was trimmed by 4 bases and J by 3 bases, leaving 13 bases between them. The CDR3 DNA is TGTGCCAGCAGCGTACAGGGTGGGGACACTGAAGCTTTCTTT. The encoded protein is CASSVQGGDTEAFF.

A few counts support this clonotype. The chain carries TRBV28 and TRBJ2-7; no clear D. The CDR3 runs to 14 residues. The germline V and J ends were trimmed by 0 bases and 3 bases, with 9 bases remaining between them. In germline, CDR1 is MDHEN, CDR2 SYDVKM. Written as DNA, the CDR3 is TGTGCCAGCAGTTTATGGATCCACGACTACGAGCAGTACTTC. It encodes CASSLWIHDYEQYF. The full variable domain, its missing parts supplied by reference TRBV28 and TRBJ2-7, is DVKVTQSSRYLVKRTGEKVFLECVQDMDHENMFWYRQDPGLGLRLIYFSYDVKMKEKGDIPEGYSVSREKKERFSLILESASTNQTSMYLCASSLWIHDYEQYFGPGTRLTVT.

This clonotype turned up a few times. This rearrangement joins TRBV6-2 or TRBV6-3 to TRBJ1-1; TRBD1 matches at 9 bases. CDR1 is MNHEY and CDR2 is SVGEGT in the germline V gene. V was pared by 4 bases and J by 7 bases, with 10 bases of the junction left unmatched. There are 15 residues in the CDR3. The CDR3: CASSLRTGVGSEAFF. The CDR3 DNA is TGTGCCAGCAGTTTACGGACAGGGGTCGGAAGTGAAGCTTTCTTT.

The sample holds a few counts of this clonotype. This chain joins TRBV7-8 and TRBJ1-5, with D unclear. The length of the CDR3 is 15 residues. The germline V gene has CDR1 SGHVS and CDR2 FQNEAQ. V lost 0 bases and J lost 2, with 8 bases in between. The CDR3, as DNA: TGTGCCAGCAGCTTAGCTTTTAGGGGCAATCAGCCCCAGCATTTT. It codes for CASSLAFRGNQPQHF.

J is TRBJ1-2 and V is TRBV11-2, with 11 bases identical to TRBD1. This CDR3 is built from 14 residues. Germline V gives CDR1 SGHAT, CDR2 FQNNGV. V trimming: 5 bases; J trimming: 11 bases; junction bases outside the gene matches: 10. The CDR3 spells CASSLDRGLSVYTF. The DNA of the CDR3 is TGTGCCAGCAGCCTGGACAGGGGGCTTTCGGTTTACACCTTC.